The T cell receptor beta chain under discussion was sequenced for a study of liver allograft versus peripheral blood T cells. At the level of the study: Transplanted livers held T cell receptor repertoires, and these were compared with repertoires in recipients' peripheral blood.

Study-level results: T cell receptor repertoires inside liver allografts reportedly differed from those in peripheral blood.

This clonotype has more than one count but fewer than ten. The antigen is not known. TCRdb reanalysed the reads using MiXCR and keeps one entry per CDR3 protein. Of about 1,900 distinct CDR3 sequences detected, 15% appear once; the ten largest clones hold over 6.5%. The clonotype comes from a human patient who had a liver transplant. Certain T cells may be donor cells from the graft.

In DNA form, the CDR3 reads TGCAGTGCTAGAGATGGATATAATTCACCCCTCCACTTT. It yields the protein CSARDGYNSPLHF. The chain is built from TRBV20-1 and TRBJ1-6; the D is unclear. Germline loops: CDR1 DFQATT, CDR2 SNEGSKA (reference sequence). V was pared by 0 bases and J by 4 bases, with 4 bases between. CDR3 length: 13 amino acids.